This T cell receptor (beta chain) stems from a study of T cells in localized non-small cell lung cancer. Looked up from germline, CDR1 is SGHRS and CDR2 is YFSETQ. Trimming shortened V by 7 bases and J by 14 bases, and 20 bases separated the two germline ends. The CDR3 has 12 residues. Generated by immunoSEQ multiplex PCR, the TCRdb table keeps only in-frame clones and is missing some. This table has 70,000 or so clones, about 88% appearing once. Sequencing used peripheral blood, obtained before any cancer treatment. V and J are TRBV5-1 and TRBJ2-3; D is perhaps TRBD1 (6 bases). The clonotype was recovered from a female donor of 60 years or more with stage I lung adenocarcinoma. The CDR3 sequence: CASAPRGLDRYF. In DNA, the CDR3 is TGCGCCAGCGCCCCTAGGGGGTTGGACCGGTATTTT.